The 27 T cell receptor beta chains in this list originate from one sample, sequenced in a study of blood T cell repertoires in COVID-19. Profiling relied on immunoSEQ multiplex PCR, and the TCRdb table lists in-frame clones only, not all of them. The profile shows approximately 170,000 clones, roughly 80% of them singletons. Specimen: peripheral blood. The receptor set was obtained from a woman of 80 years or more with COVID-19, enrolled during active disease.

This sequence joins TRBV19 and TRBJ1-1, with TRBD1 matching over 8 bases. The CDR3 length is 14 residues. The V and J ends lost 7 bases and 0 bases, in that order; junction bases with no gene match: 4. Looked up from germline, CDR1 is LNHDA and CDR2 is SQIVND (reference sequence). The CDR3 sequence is CASTSGQVNTEAFF. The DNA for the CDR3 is TGTGCCAGTACCTCGGGACAGGTGAACACTGAAGCTTTCTTT.

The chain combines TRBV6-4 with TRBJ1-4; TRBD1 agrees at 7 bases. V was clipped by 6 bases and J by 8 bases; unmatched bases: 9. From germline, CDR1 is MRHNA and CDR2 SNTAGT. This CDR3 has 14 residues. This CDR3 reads CASSPGQGGEKLFF. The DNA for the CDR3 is TGTGCCAGCAGCCCGGGGCAGGGGGGCGAAAAACTGTTTTTT.

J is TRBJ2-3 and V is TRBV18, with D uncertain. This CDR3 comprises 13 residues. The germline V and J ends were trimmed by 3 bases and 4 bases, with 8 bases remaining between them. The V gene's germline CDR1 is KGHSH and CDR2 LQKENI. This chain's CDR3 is CASSPPPADTQYF. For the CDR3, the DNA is TGTGCCAGCTCACCTCCCCCGGCAGATACGCAGTATTTT.

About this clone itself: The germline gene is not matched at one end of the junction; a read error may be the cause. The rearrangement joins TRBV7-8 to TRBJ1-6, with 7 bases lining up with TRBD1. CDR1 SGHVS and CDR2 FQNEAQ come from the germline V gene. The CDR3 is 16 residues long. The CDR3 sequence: CASTLGGAMYNSPLHF. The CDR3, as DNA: TGTGCCAGCACCTTAGGGGGCGCGATGTATAATTCACCCCTCCACTTT.

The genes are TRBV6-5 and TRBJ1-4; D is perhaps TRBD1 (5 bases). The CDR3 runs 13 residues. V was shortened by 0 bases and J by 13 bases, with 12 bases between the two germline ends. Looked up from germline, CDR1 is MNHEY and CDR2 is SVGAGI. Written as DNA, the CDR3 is TGTGCCAGCAGTTACTCCTGGGGCCTACCACTGTTTTTT. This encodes CASSYSWGLPLFF.

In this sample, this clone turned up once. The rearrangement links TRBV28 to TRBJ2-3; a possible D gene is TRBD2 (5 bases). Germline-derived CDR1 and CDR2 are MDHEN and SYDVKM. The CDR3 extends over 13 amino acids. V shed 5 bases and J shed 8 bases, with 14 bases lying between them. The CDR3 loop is CASSPSGIPTQYF. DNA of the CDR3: TGTGCCAGCAGTCCCTCGGGAATACCTACGCAGTATTTT.

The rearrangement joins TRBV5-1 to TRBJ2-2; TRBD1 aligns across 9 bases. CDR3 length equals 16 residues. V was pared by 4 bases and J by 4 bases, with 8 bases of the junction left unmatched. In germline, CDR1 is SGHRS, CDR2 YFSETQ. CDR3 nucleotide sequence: TGCGCCAGCAGCACCGGACAGGGGATCGGCACCGGGGAGCTGTTTTTT. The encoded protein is CASSTGQGIGTGELFF.

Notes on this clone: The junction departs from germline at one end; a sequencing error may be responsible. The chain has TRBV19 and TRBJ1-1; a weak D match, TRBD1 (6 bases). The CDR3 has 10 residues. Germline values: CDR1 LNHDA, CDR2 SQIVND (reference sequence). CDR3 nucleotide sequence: TGTGCCAGTAGTGTAGGGGGACATCTCTTT. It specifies CASSVGGHLF.

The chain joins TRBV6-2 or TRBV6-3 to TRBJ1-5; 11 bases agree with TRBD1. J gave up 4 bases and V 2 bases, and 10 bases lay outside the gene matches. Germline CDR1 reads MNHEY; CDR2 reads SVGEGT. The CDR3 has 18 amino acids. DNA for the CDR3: TGTGCCAGCAGTTACCCTCCTACCGGGACAGGGGGAAATCAGCCCCAGCATTTT. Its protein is CASSYPPTGTGGNQPQHF.

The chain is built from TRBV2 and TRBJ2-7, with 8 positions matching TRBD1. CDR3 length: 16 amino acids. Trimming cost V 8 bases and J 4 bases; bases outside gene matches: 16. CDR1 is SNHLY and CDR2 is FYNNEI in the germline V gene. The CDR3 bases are TGTGCCAGCCACCCCGGACAGGGACGGGGTGCGTACGAGCAGTACTTC. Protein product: CASHPGQGRGAYEQYF. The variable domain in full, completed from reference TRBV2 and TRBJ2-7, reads EPEVTQTPSHQVTQMGQEVILRCVPISNHLYFYWYRQILGQKVEFLVSFYNNEISEKSEIFDDQFSVERPDGSNFTLKIRSTKLEDSAMYFCASHPGQGRGAYEQYFGPGTRLTVT.

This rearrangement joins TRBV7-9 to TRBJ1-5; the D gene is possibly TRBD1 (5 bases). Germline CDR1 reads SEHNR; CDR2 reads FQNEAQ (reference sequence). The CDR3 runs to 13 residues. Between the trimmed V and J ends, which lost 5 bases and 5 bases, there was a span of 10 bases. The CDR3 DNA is TGTGCCAGCAGCCCGGACAATCATCAGCCCCAGCATTTT. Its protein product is CASSPDNHQPQHF.

The CDR3 reads CASTDIGQNQPQHF. CDR3 DNA sequence: TGTGCCAGTACCGATATTGGACAGAATCAGCCCCAGCATTTT. This chain links TRBV19 with TRBJ1-5; TRBD1 is a possible D gene (6 bases). V was clipped by 7 bases and J by 4 bases, with 14 bases between them. The CDR3 is 14 residues long. The germline V gene encodes CDR1 LNHDA and CDR2 SQIVND (reference sequence).

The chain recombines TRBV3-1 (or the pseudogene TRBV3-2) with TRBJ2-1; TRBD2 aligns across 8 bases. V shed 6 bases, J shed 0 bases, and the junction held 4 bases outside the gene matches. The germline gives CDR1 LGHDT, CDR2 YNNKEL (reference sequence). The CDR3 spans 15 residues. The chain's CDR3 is CASRTGGSSYNEQFF. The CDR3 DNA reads TGTGCCAGCAGGACGGGGGGGAGCTCCTACAATGAGCAGTTCTTC.

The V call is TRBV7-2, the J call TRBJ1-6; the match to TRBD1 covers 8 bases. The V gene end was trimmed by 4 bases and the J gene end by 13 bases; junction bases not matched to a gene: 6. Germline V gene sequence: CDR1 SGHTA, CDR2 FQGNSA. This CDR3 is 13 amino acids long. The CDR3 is CASSSTGGAPLHF. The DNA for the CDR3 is TGTGCCAGCAGCTCCACAGGGGGTGCCCCCCTCCACTTT.

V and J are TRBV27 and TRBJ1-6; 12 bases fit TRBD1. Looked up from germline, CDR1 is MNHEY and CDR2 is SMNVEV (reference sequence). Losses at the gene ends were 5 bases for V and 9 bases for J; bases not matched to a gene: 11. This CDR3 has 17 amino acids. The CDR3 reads CASSPIGTGGRTSPLHF. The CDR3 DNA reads TGTGCCAGCAGTCCGATCGGGACAGGGGGCCGAACTTCACCCCTCCACTTT.

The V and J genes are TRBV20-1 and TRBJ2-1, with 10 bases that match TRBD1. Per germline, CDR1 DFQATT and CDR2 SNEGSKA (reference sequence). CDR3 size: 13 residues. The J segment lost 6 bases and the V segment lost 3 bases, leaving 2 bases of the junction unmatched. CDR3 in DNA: TGCAGTGCTAGTGACAGGGGGCCCAATGAGCAGTTCTTC. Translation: CSASDRGPNEQFF.

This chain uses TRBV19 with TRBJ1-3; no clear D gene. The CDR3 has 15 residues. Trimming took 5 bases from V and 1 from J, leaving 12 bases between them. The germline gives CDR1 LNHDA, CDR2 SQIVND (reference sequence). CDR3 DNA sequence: TGTGCCAGTAGTCCGACATTTCCATCTGGAAACACCATATATTTT. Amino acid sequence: CASSPTFPSGNTIYF.

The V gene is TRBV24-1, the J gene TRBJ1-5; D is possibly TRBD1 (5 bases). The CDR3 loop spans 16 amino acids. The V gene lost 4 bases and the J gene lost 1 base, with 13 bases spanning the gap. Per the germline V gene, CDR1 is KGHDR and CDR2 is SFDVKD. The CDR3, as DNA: TGTGCCACCAGTGAACTGACAGCGTTGAGCAATCAGCCCCAGCATTTT. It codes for CATSELTALSNQPQHF.

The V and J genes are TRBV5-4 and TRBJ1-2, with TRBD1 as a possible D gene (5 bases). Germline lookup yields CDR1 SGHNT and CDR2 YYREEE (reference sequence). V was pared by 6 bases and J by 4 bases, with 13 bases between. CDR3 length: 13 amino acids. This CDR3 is CASTSGGGYGYTF. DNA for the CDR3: TGTGCCAGCACCTCCGGGGGAGGCTATGGCTACACCTTC.

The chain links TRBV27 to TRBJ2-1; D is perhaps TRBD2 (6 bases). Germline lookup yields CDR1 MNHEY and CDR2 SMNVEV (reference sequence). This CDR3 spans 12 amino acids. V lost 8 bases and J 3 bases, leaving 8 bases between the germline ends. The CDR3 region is CASGTYYNEQFF. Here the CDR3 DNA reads TGTGCCAGCGGGACTTACTACAATGAGCAGTTCTTC.

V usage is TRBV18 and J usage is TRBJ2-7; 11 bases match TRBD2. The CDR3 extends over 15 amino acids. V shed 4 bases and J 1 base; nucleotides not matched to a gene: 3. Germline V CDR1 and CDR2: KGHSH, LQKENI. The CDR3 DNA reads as TGTGCCAGCTCACTGACTAGCGGGATATCCTACGAGCAGTACTTC. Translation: CASSLTSGISYEQYF. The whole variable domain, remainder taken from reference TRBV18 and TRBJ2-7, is NAGVMQNPRHLVRRRGQEARLRCSPMKGHSHVYWYRQLPEEGLKFMVYLQKENIIDESGMPKERFSAEFPKEGPSILRIQQVVRGDSAAYFCASSLTSGISYEQYFGPGTRLTVT.

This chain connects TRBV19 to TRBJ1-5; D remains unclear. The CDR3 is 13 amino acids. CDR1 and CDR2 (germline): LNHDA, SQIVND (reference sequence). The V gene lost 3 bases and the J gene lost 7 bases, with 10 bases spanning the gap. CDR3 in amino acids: CASSIRIRQPQHF. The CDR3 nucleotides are TGTGCCAGTAGTATCAGGATCCGGCAGCCCCAGCATTTT.

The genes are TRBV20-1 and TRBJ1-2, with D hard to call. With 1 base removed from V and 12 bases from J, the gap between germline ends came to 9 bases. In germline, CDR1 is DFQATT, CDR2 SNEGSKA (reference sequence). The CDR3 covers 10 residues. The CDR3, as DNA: TGCAGTGCTAGAGGTTTTAGTGACACCTTC. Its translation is CSARGFSDTF.

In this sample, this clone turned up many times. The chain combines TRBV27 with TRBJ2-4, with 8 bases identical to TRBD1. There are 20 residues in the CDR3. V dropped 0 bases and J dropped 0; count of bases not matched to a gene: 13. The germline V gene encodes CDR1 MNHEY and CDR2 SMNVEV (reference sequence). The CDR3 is CASSLSPTGQGLLAKNIQYF. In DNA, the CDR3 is TGTGCCAGCAGTTTATCCCCAACCGGACAGGGCTTGCTAGCCAAAAACATTCAGTACTTC.

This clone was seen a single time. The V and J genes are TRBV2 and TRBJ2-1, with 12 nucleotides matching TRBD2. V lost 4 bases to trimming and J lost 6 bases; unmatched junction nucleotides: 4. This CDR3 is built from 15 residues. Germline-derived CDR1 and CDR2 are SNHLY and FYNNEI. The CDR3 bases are TGTGCCAGCAGTGGACTAGCGGGAGCCCCCAATGAGCAGTTCTTC. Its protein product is CASSGLAGAPNEQFF.

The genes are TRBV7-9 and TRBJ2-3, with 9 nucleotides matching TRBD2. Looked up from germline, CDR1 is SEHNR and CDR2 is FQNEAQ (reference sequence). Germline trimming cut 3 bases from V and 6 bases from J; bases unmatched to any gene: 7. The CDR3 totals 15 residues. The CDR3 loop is CASSLGSGRSDTQYF. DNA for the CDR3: TGTGCCAGCAGCTTGGGTAGCGGGAGATCGGATACGCAGTATTTT.

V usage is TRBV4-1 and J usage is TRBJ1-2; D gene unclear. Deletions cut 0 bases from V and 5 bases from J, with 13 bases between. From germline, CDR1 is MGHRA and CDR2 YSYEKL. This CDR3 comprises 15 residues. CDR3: CASSQDITVPYGYTF. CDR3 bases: TGCGCCAGCAGCCAAGATATCACAGTTCCGTATGGCTACACCTTC.